These 2 T cell receptor beta chains came from one sample sequenced in a study of vaccination and CD4 T cells after COVID-19. Time point reported: late sampling 161 to 241 days after vaccination in a few convalescent patients. Described treatment: approximately nine-day PBMC culture with coronavirus spike peptide pools or control peptides (ViraFEST assay). These TCRs' antigens remain unknown. Researchers used the Oncomine TCR Beta short-read assay to sequence DNA from cultured CD4+ T cells. MiXCR was run by TCRdb on the PCR reads, yielding one entry per CDR3 protein. The sample has 20,000 to 25,000 distinct CDR3 sequences, about a third seen once. The sequencing here drew on CD4+ T cells from blood, cultured in vitro, taken about 7 months after SARS-CoV-2 vaccination. Receptors originate from a human donor who had recovered from COVID-19.

V usage is TRBV19 and J usage is TRBJ1-2; D is unresolved. V lost 7 bases to trimming and J lost 1 base, with 13 bases between them. The CDR3 has 14 amino acids. The germline gives CDR1 LNHDA, CDR2 SQIVND (reference sequence). The CDR3: CASIPVVGNYGYTF. Written as DNA, the CDR3 is TGTGCCAGTATCCCTGTGGTGGGTAACTATGGCTACACCTTC. The variable domain in full, completed from reference TRBV19 and TRBJ1-2, reads DGGITQSPKYLFRKEGQNVTLSCEQNLNHDAMYWYRQDPGQGLRLIYYSQIVNDFQKGDIAEGYSVSREKKESFPLTVTSAQKNPTAFYLCASIPVVGNYGYTFGSGTRLTVV.

In this sample, this clonotype turned up a few times. This chain uses TRBV7-9 with TRBJ2-1; tentative D call: TRBD2 (7 bases). This CDR3 has 14 amino acids. CDR1 is SEHNR and CDR2 is FQNEAQ in the germline V gene (reference sequence). Trimming took 9 bases from V and 3 from J, leaving 15 bases between them. The CDR3: CASSRGGGYNEQFF. The CDR3 nucleotides are TGTGCCAGTTCGAGGGGAGGGGGCTACAATGAGCAGTTCTTC.